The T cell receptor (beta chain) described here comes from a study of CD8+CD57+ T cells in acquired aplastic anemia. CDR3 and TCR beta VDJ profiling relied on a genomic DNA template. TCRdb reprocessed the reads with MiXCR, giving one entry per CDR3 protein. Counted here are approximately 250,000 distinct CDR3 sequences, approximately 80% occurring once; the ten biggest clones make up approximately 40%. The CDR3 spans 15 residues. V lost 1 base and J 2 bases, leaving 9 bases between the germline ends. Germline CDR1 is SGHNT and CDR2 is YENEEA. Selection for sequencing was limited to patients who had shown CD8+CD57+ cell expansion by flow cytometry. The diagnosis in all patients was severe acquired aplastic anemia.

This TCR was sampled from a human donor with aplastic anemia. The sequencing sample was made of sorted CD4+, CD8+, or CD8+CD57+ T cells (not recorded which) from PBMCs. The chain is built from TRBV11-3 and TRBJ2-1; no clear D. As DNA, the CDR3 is TGTGCCAGCAGCTTAGGTCTGAGAGCCTACAATGAGCAGTTCTTC. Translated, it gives CASSLGLRAYNEQFF.